The clone carrying this T cell receptor (beta chain) was seen a handful of times. Germline assignment: CDR1 MDHEN and CDR2 SYDVKM. The CDR3 is 16 amino acids. J was trimmed by 5 bases and V by 4 bases; bases with no gene match: 8. This sample was taken from a study of blood T cells in healthy people across ages. The second PCR ran roughly 7 to 11 cycles with a sample-barcoded 5' primer and J-beta primers. TCRdb reanalysed the 5' RACE reads using MiXCR and keeps one entry per CDR3 protein. Of 850,000 to 1,000,000 distinct CDR3 sequences listed, just over 50% are singletons. The people who gave samples were healthy Caucasians from Russia, aged roughly 6 to 100.

This chain connects TRBV28 to TRBJ2-1; 10 bases agree with TRBD2. This clonotype originated in a woman aged 55-69 years in good health. Material: blood. Written as DNA, the CDR3 is TGTGCCAGCAGTTCCCTAGGCCTAGCGGGAGACAATGAGCAGTTCTTC. It codes for CASSSLGLAGDNEQFF. The full variable domain, completed using reference TRBV28 and TRBJ2-1, is DVKVTQSSRYLVKRTGEKVFLECVQDMDHENMFWYRQDPGLGLRLIYFSYDVKMKEKGDIPEGYSVSREKKERFSLILESASTNQTSMYLCASSSLGLAGDNEQFFGPGTRLTVL.